The entry below gives a single T cell receptor beta chain sequence along with its context. The source of the sample is a study of blood T cell repertoires in COVID-19. Study background: Whether acute or convalescent, the COVID-19 samples came from the United States, Italy and Spain. Sources were T cells, B-cell-depleted T cells, or PBMCs; the material itself was cDNA or gDNA.

The table came from immunoSEQ multiplex PCR; TCRdb's copy has only in-frame clones and leaves some out. The sample includes 75,000 to 90,000 clones, 80% of them seen just once. Germline V CDR1 and CDR2: LNHDA, SQIVND (reference sequence). V was pared by 4 bases and J by 5 bases, with 11 bases of the junction left unmatched. The CDR3 loop spans 16 amino acids. Sequencing was done on a sample of peripheral blood. The clonotype was recovered from a middle-aged woman with active or convalescent COVID-19. The rearrangement joins TRBV19 to TRBJ1-5, with 7 bases that match TRBD1. The CDR3 here is CASSTRTGTRDQPQHF. In nucleotides, the CDR3 is TGTGCCAGTAGTACTCGGACAGGCACGAGGGATCAGCCCCAGCATTTT.